These T cell receptor beta chains were read from a single sample in a study of shared clonotypes between healthy human individuals. Produced via immunoSEQ multiplex PCR; TCRdb's table is partial and in-frame only. The table lists roughly 2,500,000 clones, 90% to 95% of them singletons. The sequencing sample was made of naive CD4+ T cells from PBMCs. These TCRs come from a man younger than 35 in good health. Some clones in this sample may be carry-over from other donors' samples. Both conserved end residues are part of each CDR3. Each record gives: J gene, V gene, clone size, D gene, CDR3 DNA, CDR3 protein. D genes are given only for firm matches. A row's size may be missing; if present it is once, few, many or a size class.

>TRBJ2-3|TRBV5-1|NA|NA
TGCGCCAGCAGCCCCCCTTTGGGCACAGATACGCAGTATTTT
CASSPPLGTDTQYF
>TRBJ2-3|TRBV7-2|NA|NA
TGTGCCAGCAGCTTAGTGCCGTTTCCAGATACGCAGTATTTT
CASSLVPFPDTQYF
>TRBJ2-5|TRBV6-5|NA|NA
TGTGCCAGCAGCCCGACGGTTCTAGAGACCCAGTACTTC
CASSPTVLETQYF
>TRBJ2-7|TRBV6-5|NA|NA
TGTGCCAGCAGTTTCCCCGGCGAGCAGTACTTC
CASSFPGEQYF
>TRBJ1-1|TRBV2|few|TRBD1
TGTGCCAGCAGTGACCGCGACAGGGGGGACACTGAAGCTTTCTTT
CASSDRDRGDTEAFF
>TRBJ2-7|TRBV28|NA|NA
TGTGCCAGCAATACCAGGGCGTCCGAGCAGTACTTC
CASNTRASEQYF
>TRBJ2-5|TRBV11-2|NA|NA
TGTGCCAGCAGCTTCCTTTCAACGGCCAGCCAAGAGACCCAGTACTTC
CASSFLSTASQETQYF
>TRBJ2-1|TRBV11-2|NA|TRBD2
TGTGCCAGCAGCCAAATGTCCGGGACTAGCGGGAGTAATGAGCAGTTCTTC
CASSQMSGTSGSNEQFF
>TRBJ1-6|TRBV4-2|NA|NA
TGTGCCAGCAGCCCGAGACAGTTCAATTCACCCCTCCACTTT
CASSPRQFNSPLHF
>TRBJ2-1|TRBV9|NA|NA
TGTGCCAGCAGCGAATGGGGGCTAGACAATGAGCAGTTCTTC
CASSEWGLDNEQFF
>TRBJ2-7|TRBV5-4|NA|TRBD2
TGTGCCAGCAGCTTGGGGCATCTAGCGGGAGTAGGCGAGCAGTACTTC
CASSLGHLAGVGEQYF
>TRBJ1-5|TRBV7-9|NA|TRBD1
TGTGCCAGCAGCTTGACAGGGGTCGGACAGCCCCAGCATTTT
CASSLTGVGQPQHF
>TRBJ2-3|TRBV10-3|NA|NA
TGTGCCATCAGTGAGTCGAAATTTGTGGGAGTATTGACAGATACGCAGTATTTT
CAISESKFVGVLTDTQYF
>TRBJ2-7|TRBV10-3|NA|TRBD2
TGTGCCATCAGTGGGGAGCTAGCGGGAGGCGATTACGAGCAGTACTTC
CAISGELAGGDYEQYF
>TRBJ1-5|TRBV30|once|NA
TGTGCCTGGAGTGTCGGGGGAGCGGGTCAGCCCCAGCATTTT
CAWSVGGAGQPQHF
>TRBJ2-5|TRBV7-3|NA|NA
TGTGCCAGCAGCTTAGCCGGGAATCAAGAGACCCAGTACTTC
CASSLAGNQETQYF
>TRBJ1-4|TRBV25-1|NA|NA
TGTGCCAGCAGTGAATATTCAGGGGTTGTTGAAAAACTGTTTTTT
CASSEYSGVVEKLFF
>TRBJ1-5|TRBV28|NA|TRBD1
TGTGCCAGCAGTTTGGCGGACAGGGCACGGGATCAGCCCCAGCATTTT
CASSLADRARDQPQHF
>TRBJ1-1|TRBV27|NA|TRBD1
TGTGCCAGCAGATCCACCGGGACAGGGTCTGAAGCTTTCTTT
CASRSTGTGSEAFF
>TRBJ1-1|TRBV18|NA|TRBD1
TGTGCCAGCTCACCACTTCGCGGGACAGGGGTGGCGAACACTGAAGCTTTCTTT
CASSPLRGTGVANTEAFF
>TRBJ1-6|TRBV25-1|NA|NA
TGTGCCAGCAGTGAAGCAGGCCTGGGGAATTCACCCCTCCACTTT
CASSEAGLGNSPLHF
>TRBJ2-1|TRBV18|NA|TRBD2
TGTGCCAGCTCAACTCGGCGGACTAGCGGAAGGTCTAAGAATGAGCAGTTCTTC
CASSTRRTSGRSKNEQFF
>TRBJ2-1|TRBV29-1|NA|NA
TGCAGCGCCCGGGACGGGACCTACAATGAGCAGTTCTTC
CSARDGTYNEQFF
>TRBJ2-5|TRBV9|once|NA
TGTGCCAGCAGCGTCCAGGGAGTGGGGGGGCCACAAGAGACCCAGTACTTC
CASSVQGVGGPQETQYF
>TRBJ2-5|TRBV30|NA|TRBD1
TGTGCCTGGATTATTTGGGACAGGGGCCAAGAGACCCAGTACTTC
CAWIIWDRGQETQYF
>TRBJ2-2|TRBV6-5|NA|NA
TGTGCCAGCAGTAACGGACAAGGGGCGGCCGGGGAGCTGTTTTTT
CASSNGQGAAGELFF
>TRBJ2-1|TRBV4-2|NA|NA
TGTGCCAGCAGCAGTAGCGGAGACGGCCGGTGGAATGAGCAGTTCTTC
CASSSSGDGRWNEQFF
>TRBJ2-6|TRBV5-1|NA|NA
TGCGCCAGCAGCTCCGTCAGCTCTGGGGCCAACGTCCTGACTTTC
CASSSVSSGANVLTF
>TRBJ2-1|TRBV5-1|NA|NA
TGCGCCAGCAGCTTGATCGTTCGGGGTAGCTCCTACAATGAGCAGTTCTTC
CASSLIVRGSSYNEQFF
>TRBJ1-3|TRBV19|NA|NA
TGTGCCAGTACGGCCCTTACGGCTGGAAACACCATATATTTT
CASTALTAGNTIYF
>TRBJ2-7|TRBV11-2|NA|NA
TGTGCCAGCAGCTCCACGGACGGGAAGCTGGACGAGCAGTACTTC
CASSSTDGKLDEQYF
>TRBJ1-4|TRBV6-1|NA|NA
TGTGCCAGCAGCGTCGGGCAGGGCTCTAATGAAAAACTGTTTTTT
CASSVGQGSNEKLFF
>TRBJ2-1|TRBV4-1|once|NA
TGCGCCAGCAGCACGGTCGATTCCTCCTACAATGAGCAGTTCTTC
CASSTVDSSYNEQFF
>TRBJ2-6|TRBV5-4|once|NA
TGTGCCAGCAGCTTGGCTCCTTTCTCTGGGGCCAACGTCCTGACTTTC
CASSLAPFSGANVLTF
>TRBJ1-1|TRBV28|NA|TRBD1
TGTGCCAGCAGGAGACGGGACAGCATGAACACTGAAGCTTTCTTT
CASRRRDSMNTEAFF
>TRBJ1-1|TRBV19|once|NA
TGTGCCAGTAGTATTGTGGGGCCGGGCACTGAAGCTTTCTTT
CASSIVGPGTEAFF
>TRBJ2-5|TRBV9|NA|NA
TGTGCCAGCAGCGCACTTGGGTACCAAGAGACCCAGTACTTC
CASSALGYQETQYF
>TRBJ2-7|TRBV5-1|NA|NA
TGCGCCAGCAGCCCAGGTGCGTACGAGCAGTACTTC
CASSPGAYEQYF
>TRBJ2-7|TRBV5-1|NA|NA
TGCGCCAGCAGCTTGGGCAGGGGGGCTATCGAGCAGTACTTC
CASSLGRGAIEQYF
>TRBJ2-1|TRBV28|NA|NA
TGTGCCAGCAATCTCGCGAGAGTCTCCTACAATGAGCAGTTCTTC
CASNLARVSYNEQFF
>TRBJ1-3|TRBV5-1|NA|NA
TGCGCCAGCAGCTTGACAGGGAGGGGAAACACCATATATTTT
CASSLTGRGNTIYF
>TRBJ1-2|TRBV10-3|NA|NA
TGTGCCATCAGTGAGTCGACCTCGCCCTATGGCTACACCTTC
CAISESTSPYGYTF
>TRBJ2-1|TRBV5-1|NA|NA
TGCGCCAGCAGCTTCGTGGGGGTTTCCTACAATGAGCAGTTCTTC
CASSFVGVSYNEQFF
>TRBJ1-2|TRBV5-6|NA|NA
TGTGCCAGCAGCTTGTCGCGGCCCTATGGCTACACCTTC
CASSLSRPYGYTF
>TRBJ2-3|TRBV19|NA|TRBD2
TGTGCCAGTAGTCTTGGACTAGCGGGAGTCGATACGCAGTATTTT
CASSLGLAGVDTQYF